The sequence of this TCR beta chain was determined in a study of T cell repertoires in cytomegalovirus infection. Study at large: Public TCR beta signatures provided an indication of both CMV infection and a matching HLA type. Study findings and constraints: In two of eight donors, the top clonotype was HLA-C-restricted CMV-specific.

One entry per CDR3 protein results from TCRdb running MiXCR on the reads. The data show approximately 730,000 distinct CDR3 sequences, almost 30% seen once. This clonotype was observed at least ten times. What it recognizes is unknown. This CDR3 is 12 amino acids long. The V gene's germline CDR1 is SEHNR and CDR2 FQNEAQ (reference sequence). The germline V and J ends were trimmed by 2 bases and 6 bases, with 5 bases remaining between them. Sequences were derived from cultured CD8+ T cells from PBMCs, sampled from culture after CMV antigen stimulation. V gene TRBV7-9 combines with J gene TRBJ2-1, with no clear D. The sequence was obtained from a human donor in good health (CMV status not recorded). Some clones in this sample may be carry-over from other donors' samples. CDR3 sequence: CASSLSVNEQFF. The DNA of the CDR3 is TGTGCCAGCAGCTTAAGCGTCAATGAGCAGTTCTTC. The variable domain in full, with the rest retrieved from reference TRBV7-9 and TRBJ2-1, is DTGVSQNPRHKITKRGQNVTFRCDPISEHNRLYWYRQTLGQGPEFLTYFQNEAQLEKSRLLSDRFSAERPKGSFSTLEIQRTEQGDSAMYLCASSLSVNEQFFGPGTRLTVL.